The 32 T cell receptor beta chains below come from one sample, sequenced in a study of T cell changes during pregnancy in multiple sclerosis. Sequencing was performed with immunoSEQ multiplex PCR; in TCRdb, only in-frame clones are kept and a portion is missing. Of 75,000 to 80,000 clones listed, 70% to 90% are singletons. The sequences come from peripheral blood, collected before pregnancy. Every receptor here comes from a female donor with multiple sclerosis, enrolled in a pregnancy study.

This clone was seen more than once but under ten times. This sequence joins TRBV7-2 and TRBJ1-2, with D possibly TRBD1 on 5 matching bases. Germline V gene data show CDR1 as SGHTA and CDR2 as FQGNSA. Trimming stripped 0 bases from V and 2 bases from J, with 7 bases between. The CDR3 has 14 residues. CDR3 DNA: TGTGCCAGCAGCTTAGCGGGGGGAAACTATGGCTACACCTTC. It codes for CASSLAGGNYGYTF.

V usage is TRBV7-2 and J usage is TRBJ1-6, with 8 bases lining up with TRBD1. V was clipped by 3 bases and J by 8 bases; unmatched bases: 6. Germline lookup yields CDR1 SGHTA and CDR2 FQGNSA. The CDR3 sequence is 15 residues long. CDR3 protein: CASSFGQGGDSPLHF. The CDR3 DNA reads TGTGCCAGCAGCTTCGGACAGGGTGGTGATTCACCCCTCCACTTT.

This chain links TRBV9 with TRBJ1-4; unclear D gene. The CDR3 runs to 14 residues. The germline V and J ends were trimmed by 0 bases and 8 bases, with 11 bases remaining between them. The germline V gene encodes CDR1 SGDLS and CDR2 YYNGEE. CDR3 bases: TGTGCCAGCAGCGTAGAGCGGGGTGAGGAAAAACTGTTTTTT. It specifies CASSVERGEEKLFF.

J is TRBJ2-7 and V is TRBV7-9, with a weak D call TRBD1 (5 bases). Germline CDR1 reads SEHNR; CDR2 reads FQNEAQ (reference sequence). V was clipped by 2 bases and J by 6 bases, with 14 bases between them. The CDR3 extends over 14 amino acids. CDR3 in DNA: TGTGCCAGCAGCTTAATAGGGGCGGTGGGCGAGCAGTACTTC. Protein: CASSLIGAVGEQYF.

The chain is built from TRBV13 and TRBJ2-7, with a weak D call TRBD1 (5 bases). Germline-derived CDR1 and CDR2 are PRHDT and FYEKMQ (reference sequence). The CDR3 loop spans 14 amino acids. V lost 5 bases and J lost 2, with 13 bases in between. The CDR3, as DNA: TGTGCCAGCAGCCCCAGGGCCGCTCCCTACGAGCAGTACTTC. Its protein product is CASSPRAAPYEQYF.

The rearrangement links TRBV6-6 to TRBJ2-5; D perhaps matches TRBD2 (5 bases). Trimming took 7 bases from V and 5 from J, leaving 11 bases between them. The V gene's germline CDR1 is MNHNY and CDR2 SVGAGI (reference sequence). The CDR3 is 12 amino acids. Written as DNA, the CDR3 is TGTGCCAGCAAGGGAGCCCCGGAGACCCAGTACTTC. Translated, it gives CASKGAPETQYF.

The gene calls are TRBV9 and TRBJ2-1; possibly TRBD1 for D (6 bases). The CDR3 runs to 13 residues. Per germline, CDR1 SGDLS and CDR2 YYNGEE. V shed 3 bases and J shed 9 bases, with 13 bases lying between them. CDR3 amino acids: CASSENTGSEQFF. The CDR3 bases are TGTGCCAGCAGCGAGAACACAGGGTCTGAGCAGTTCTTC.

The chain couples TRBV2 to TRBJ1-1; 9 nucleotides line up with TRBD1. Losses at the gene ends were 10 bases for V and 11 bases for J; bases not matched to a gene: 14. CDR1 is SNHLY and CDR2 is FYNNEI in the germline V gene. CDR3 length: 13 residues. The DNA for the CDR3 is TGTGCCACTAGCACCTACAGGGGGCTAGGGGCTTTCTTT. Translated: CATSTYRGLGAFF.

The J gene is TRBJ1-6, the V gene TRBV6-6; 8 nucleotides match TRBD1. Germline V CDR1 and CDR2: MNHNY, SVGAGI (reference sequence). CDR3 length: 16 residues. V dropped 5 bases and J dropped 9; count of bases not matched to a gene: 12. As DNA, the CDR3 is TGTGCCAGCAGTCCTTGGACAGGGTCAATCGTTTCACCCCTCCACTTT. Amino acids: CASSPWTGSIVSPLHF.

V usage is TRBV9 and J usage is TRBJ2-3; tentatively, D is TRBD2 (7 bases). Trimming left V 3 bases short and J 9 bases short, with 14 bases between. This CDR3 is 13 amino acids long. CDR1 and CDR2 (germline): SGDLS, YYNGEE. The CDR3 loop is CASSGGGQETQYF. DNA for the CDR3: TGTGCCAGCAGCGGGGGGGGGCAGGAGACGCAGTATTTT.

CDR3 sequence: CASSVAGWDSPLHF. The CDR3 bases are TGTGCCAGCAGTGTTGCGGGTTGGGATTCACCCCTCCACTTT. The chain is built from TRBV6-1 and TRBJ1-6; D is unclear. The CDR3 sequence is 14 residues long. Looked up from germline, CDR1 is MNHNS and CDR2 is SASEGT. V was clipped by 4 bases and J by 8 bases, with 12 bases between them.

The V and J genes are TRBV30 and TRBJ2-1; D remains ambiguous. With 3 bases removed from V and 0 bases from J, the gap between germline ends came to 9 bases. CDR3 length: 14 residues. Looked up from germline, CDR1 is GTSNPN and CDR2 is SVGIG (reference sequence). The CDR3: CAWRPVSSYNEQFF. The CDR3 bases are TGTGCCTGGAGGCCCGTCAGCTCCTACAATGAGCAGTTCTTC.

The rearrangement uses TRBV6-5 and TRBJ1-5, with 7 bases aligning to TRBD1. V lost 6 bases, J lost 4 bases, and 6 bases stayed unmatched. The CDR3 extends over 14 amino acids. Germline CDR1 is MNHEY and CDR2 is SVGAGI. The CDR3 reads CASSRQGPNQPQHF. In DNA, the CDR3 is TGTGCCAGCAGCAGACAGGGTCCGAATCAGCCCCAGCATTTT.

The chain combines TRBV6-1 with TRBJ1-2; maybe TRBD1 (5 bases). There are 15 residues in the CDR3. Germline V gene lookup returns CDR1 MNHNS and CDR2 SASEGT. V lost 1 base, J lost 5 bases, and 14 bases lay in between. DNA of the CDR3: TGTGCCAGCAGTGAAGTTCCTCCCAAGGGGTATGGCTACACCTTC. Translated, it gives CASSEVPPKGYGYTF.

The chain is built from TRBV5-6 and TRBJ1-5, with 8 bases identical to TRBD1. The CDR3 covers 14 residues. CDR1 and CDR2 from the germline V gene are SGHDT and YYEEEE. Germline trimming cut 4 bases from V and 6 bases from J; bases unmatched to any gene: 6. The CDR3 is CASSRDRSGQPQHF. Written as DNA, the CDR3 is TGTGCCAGCAGCAGGGACAGGTCGGGTCAGCCCCAGCATTTT.

CDR3 in DNA: TGCGCCAGCAGCCAAGAACCTAGCGGGGGTGCCTACGAGCAGTACTTC. Protein: CASSQEPSGGAYEQYF. The rearrangement uses TRBV4-1 and TRBJ2-7, with TRBD2 matching over 10 bases. V shed 0 bases, J shed 2 bases, and the junction held 4 bases outside the gene matches. The CDR3 runs to 16 residues. Germline V CDR1 and CDR2: MGHRA, YSYEKL.

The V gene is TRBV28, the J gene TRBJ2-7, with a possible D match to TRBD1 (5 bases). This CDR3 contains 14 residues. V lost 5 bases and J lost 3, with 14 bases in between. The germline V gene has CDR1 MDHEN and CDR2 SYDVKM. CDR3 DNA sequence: TGTGCCAGCAGTCGCCAGGGTACCGGCTACGAGCAGTACTTC. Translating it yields CASSRQGTGYEQYF.

The CDR3 DNA reads as TGTGCCAGCAGCCAAGACGGTGGGGCGGCCCGCTCCTACAATGAGCAGTTCTTC. This sequence encodes CASSQDGGAARSYNEQFF. J is TRBJ2-1 and V is TRBV4-2; D may be TRBD1 (5 bases). In germline, CDR1 is LGHNA, CDR2 YNFKEQ. V was shortened by 0 bases and J by 0 bases, with 15 bases between the two germline ends. The CDR3 contains 18 residues.

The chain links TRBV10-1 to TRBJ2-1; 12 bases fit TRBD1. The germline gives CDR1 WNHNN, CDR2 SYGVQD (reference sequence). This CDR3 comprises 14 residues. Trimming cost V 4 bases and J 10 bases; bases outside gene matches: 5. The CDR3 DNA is TGCGCCAGCAGTGGGGGGACAGGGGGCCGGGAGCAGTTCTTC. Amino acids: CASSGGTGGREQFF.

The CDR3 nucleotides are TGTGCCTGGAGAAGGCGAGGGCCGCTGGCCTACGAGCAGTACTTC. Translating it yields CAWRRRGPLAYEQYF. This chain links TRBV30 with TRBJ2-7, with D possibly TRBD2 on 5 matching bases. Germline V lookup: CDR1 GTSNPN, CDR2 SVGIG (reference sequence). V was trimmed by 3 bases and J by 2 bases, leaving 17 bases between them. The CDR3 sequence is 15 residues long.

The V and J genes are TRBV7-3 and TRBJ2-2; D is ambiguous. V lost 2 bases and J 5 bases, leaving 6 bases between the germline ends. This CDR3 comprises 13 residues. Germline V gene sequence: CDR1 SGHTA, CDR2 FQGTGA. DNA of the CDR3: TGTGCCAGCAGCTTACACAGTACCGGGGAGCTGTTTTTT. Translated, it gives CASSLHSTGELFF.

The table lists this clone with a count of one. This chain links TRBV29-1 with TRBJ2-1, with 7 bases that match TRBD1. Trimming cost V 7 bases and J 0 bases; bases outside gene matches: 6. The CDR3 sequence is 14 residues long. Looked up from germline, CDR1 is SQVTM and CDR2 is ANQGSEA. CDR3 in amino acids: CSGWGTASYNEQFF. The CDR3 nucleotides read TGCAGCGGTTGGGGGACAGCCTCCTACAATGAGCAGTTCTTC.

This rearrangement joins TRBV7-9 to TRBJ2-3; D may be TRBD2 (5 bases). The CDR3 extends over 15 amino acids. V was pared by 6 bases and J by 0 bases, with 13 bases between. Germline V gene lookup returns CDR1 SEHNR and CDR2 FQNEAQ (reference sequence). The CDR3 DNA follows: TGTGCCAGCAGACCCCCGCTAGCAAGCACAGATACGCAGTATTTT. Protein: CASRPPLASTDTQYF.

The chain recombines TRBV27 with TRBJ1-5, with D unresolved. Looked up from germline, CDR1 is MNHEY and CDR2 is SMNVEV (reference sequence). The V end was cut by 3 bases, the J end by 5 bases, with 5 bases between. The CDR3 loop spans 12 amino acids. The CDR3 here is CASSFVDQPQHF. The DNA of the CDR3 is TGTGCCAGCAGTTTTGTAGATCAGCCCCAGCATTTT.

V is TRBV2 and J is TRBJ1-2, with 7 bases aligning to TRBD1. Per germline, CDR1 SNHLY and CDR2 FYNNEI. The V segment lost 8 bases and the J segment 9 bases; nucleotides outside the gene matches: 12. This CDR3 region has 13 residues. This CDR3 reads CASWGWDSISYTF. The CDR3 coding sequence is TGTGCCAGCTGGGGGTGGGACAGCATCAGCTACACCTTC.

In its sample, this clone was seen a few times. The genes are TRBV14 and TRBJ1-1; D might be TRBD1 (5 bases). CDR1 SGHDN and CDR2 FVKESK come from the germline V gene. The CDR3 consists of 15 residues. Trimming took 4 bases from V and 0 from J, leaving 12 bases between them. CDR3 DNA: TGTGCCAGCAGCCGGACGACAGTGATGAACACTGAAGCTTTCTTT. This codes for CASSRTTVMNTEAFF. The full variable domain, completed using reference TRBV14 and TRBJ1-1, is EAGVTQFPSHSVIEKGQTVTLRCDPISGHDNLYWYRRVMGKEIKFLLHFVKESKQDESGMPNNRFLAERTGGTYSTLKVQPAELEDSGVYFCASSRTTVMNTEAFFGQGTRLTVV.

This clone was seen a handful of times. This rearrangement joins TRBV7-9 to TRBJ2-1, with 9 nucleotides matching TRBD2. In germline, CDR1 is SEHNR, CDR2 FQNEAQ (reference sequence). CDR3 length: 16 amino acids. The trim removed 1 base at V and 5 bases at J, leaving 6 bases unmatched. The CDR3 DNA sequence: TGTGCCAGCAGCTTAGGTCTAGCGGGGACCCACAATGAGCAGTTCTTC. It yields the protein CASSLGLAGTHNEQFF.

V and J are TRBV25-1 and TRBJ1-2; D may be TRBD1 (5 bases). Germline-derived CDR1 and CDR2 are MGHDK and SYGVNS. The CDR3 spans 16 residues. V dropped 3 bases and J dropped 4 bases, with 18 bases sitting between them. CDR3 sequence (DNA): TGTGCCAGCAGTGAGGGTGACGGAGGGGTCGGCTATGGCTACACCTTC. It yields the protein CASSEGDGGVGYGYTF.

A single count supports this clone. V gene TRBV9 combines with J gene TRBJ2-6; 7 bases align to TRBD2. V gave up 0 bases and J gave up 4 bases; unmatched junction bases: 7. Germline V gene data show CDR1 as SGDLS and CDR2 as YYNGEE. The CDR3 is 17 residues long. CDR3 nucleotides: TGTGCCAGCAGCGTAGGGGGGGGAGAGGTGGGGGCCAACGTCCTGACTTTC. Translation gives CASSVGGGEVGANVLTF.

This chain's CDR3 is CASSFLQGATNEKLFF. CDR3 in DNA: TGTGCCAGCAGTTTCCTACAGGGGGCAACTAATGAAAAACTGTTTTTT. The J gene is TRBJ1-4, the V gene TRBV6-5, with 8 nucleotides matching TRBD1. Per the germline V gene, CDR1 is MNHEY and CDR2 is SVGAGI. J gave up 0 bases and V 4 bases, and 4 bases lay outside the gene matches. The CDR3 loop spans 16 amino acids.

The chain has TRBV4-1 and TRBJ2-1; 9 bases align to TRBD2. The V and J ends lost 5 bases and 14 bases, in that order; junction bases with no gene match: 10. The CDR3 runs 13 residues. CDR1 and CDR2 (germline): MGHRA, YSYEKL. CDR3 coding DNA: TGCGCCAGCAGCTCCTTGGGACTAGCCCGGGAGTTCTTC. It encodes CASSSLGLAREFF.

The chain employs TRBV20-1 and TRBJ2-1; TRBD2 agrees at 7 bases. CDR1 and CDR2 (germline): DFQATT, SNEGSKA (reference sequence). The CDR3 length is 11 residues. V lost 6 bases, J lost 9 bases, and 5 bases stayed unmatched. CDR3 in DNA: TGCAGTGCCCTAGGGAGGGTTGAGCAGTTCTTC. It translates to CSALGRVEQFF.